This T cell receptor (beta chain) appears in the sequencing data of a study of blood T cell repertoires in COVID-19. Turning to the study itself: Sources were T cells, B-cell-depleted T cells, or PBMCs; the material itself was cDNA or gDNA.

One Seattle source followed patients from active infection through their disease course. Per the study methods: By means of reference gene primer amplification, nucleated cell counts were estimated. TCRdb's copy holds only in-frame clones and misses some; the assay was immunoSEQ multiplex PCR. Clone size and V and J calls were adopted from that table, with D and trimming inferred from the DNA. The sample contains about 300,000 clones, roughly 83% of which appear only once. The sequenced sample was peripheral blood. This TCR was sampled from a human donor with COVID-19, enrolled during active disease. The donor label of this sample is uncertain.

In DNA form, the CDR3 reads TGCGCCAGCAGGGACAGTGAAGAGACCCAGTACTTC. Its protein product is CASRDSEETQYF. The genes are TRBV5-1 and TRBJ2-5; tentatively, D is TRBD1 (6 bases). CDR3 length equals 12 residues. Per germline, CDR1 SGHRS and CDR2 YFSETQ. Trimming took off 5 bases at V and 3 bases at J, with 8 bases between the two ends. Complete variable domain (other parts from reference TRBV5-1 and TRBJ2-5): KAGVTQTPRYLIKTRGQQVTLSCSPISGHRSVSWYQQTPGQGLQFLFEYFSETQRNKGNFPGRFSGRQFSNSRSEMNVSTLELGDSALYLCASRDSEETQYFGPGTRLLVL.